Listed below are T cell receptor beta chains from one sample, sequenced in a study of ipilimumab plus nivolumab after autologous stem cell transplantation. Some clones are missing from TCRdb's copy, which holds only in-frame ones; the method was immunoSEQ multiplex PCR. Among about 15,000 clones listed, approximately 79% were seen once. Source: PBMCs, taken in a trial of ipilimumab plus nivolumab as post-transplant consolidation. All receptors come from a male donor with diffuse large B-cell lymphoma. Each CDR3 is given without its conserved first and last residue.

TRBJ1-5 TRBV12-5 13 ASGLGQGAEQPQH
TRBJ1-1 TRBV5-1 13 ASSRSGGTEAEAF
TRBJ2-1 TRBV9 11 ASSLRPSGEQF
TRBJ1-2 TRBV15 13 ATSRGGQAYLGYT
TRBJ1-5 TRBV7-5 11 ASTDRIGQPQH
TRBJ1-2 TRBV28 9 ASSRNYGYT
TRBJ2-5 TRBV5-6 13 ASSAYGTHQETQY
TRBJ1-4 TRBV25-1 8 ASRGEKLF
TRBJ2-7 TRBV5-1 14 ASSASSGGLSYEQY
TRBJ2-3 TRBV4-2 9 ASSQGDTQY